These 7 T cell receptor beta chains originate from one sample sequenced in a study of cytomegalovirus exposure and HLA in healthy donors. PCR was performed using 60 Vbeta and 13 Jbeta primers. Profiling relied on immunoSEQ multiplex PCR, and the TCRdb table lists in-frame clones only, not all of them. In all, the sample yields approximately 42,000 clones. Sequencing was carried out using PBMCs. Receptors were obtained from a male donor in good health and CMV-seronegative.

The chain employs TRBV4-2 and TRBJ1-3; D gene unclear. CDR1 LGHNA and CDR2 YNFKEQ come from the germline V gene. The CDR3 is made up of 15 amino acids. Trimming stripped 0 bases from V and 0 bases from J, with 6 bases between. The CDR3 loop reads CASSQETDSGNTIYF. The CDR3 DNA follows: TGTGCCAGCAGCCAAGAAACAGACTCTGGAAACACCATATATTTT.

CDR3 loop: CASIKGQGYNQPQHF. In DNA form, the CDR3 reads TGTGCCAGCATAAAGGGACAGGGATACAATCAGCCCCAGCATTTT. The gene calls are TRBV6-6 and TRBJ1-5; 9 nucleotides align to TRBD1. This CDR3 contains 15 residues. V shed 7 bases, J shed 3 bases, and the junction held 7 bases outside the gene matches. Germline V gene data show CDR1 as MNHNY and CDR2 as SVGAGI (reference sequence).

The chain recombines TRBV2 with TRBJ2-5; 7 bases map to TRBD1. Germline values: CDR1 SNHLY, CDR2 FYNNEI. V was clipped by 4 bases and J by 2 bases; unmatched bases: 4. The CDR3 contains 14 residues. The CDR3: CASSVGQAQETQYF. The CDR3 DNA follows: TGTGCCAGCAGTGTTGGACAGGCACAAGAGACCCAGTACTTC.

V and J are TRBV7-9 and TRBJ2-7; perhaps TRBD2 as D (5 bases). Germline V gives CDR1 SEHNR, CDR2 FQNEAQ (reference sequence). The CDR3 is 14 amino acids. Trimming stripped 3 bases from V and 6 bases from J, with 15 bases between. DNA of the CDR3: TGTGCCAGCAGCTTGGTACGCGGGCCAATCGAGCAGTACTTC. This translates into CASSLVRGPIEQYF.

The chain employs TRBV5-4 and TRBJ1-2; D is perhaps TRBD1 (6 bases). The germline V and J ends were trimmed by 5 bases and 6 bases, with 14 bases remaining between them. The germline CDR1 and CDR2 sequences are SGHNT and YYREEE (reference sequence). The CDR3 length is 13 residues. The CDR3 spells CASSTSSGDGYTF. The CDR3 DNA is TGTGCCAGCAGTACCAGTTCAGGGGATGGCTACACCTTC.

The CDR3 DNA sequence: TGTGCCAGCACCAGTGGGACCGGACAGGGGGCAGGGGAGACCCAGTACTTC. This sequence encodes CASTSGTGQGAGETQYF. The V and J genes are TRBV5-8 and TRBJ2-5; 11 nucleotides match TRBD1. The germline gives CDR1 SGHTS, CDR2 YDEGEE. Losses at the gene ends were 6 bases for V and 5 bases for J; bases not matched to a gene: 15. The CDR3 contains 17 residues.

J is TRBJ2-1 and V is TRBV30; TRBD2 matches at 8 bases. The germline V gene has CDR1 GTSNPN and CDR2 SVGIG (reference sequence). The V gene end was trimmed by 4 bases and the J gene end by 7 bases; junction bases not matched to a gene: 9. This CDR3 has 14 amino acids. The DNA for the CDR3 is TGTGCCTGGAAAGCGGGAGTAGTTACGAATGAGCAGTTCTTC. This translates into CAWKAGVVTNEQFF.